The entry below gives a single TCR beta chain sequence along with its context. As yet, its antigen is unknown. Generated by immunoSEQ multiplex PCR, the TCRdb table keeps only in-frame clones and is missing some. The repertoire consists of tens of thousands of clones, with approximately 86% occurring once and the leading ten covering around 0.9%. This entry is derived from a study of OX40 agonist ivuxolimab in advanced cancers. About the study: Those enrolled were approximately 78% male, with a mean age of about 60 years and ages from roughly 20 to 85. General observations from the study: Clonal expansion was among the lowest in partial responders at 0.1-3.0 mg/kg, especially CD8+.

The CDR3 loop spans 18 amino acids. Trimming removed 0 bases at V and 0 bases at J, with 16 bases between. Germline CDR1 and CDR2: SGHRS and YFSETQ. This TCR came from an adult with an advanced solid tumor such as melanoma, head and neck, liver or kidney cancer. Here the sequenced sample was CD4+ or CD8+ T cells sorted from blood, taken in a trial of the OX40 agonist ivuxolimab. The chain employs TRBV5-1 and TRBJ2-1; possibly TRBD1 for D (6 bases). CDR3 loop: CASSLGGVRGSSYNEQFF. In nucleotides, the CDR3 is TGCGCCAGCAGCTTGGGAGGGGTGAGGGGGAGCTCCTACAATGAGCAGTTCTTC.